This paragraph covers one T cell receptor (beta chain) sequence. These data are taken from a study of blood T cell repertoires in COVID-19. For the study at large: The United States, Italy and Spain were the sources of the acute and convalescent COVID-19 samples. Sample material is recorded as cDNA or gDNA derived from T cells, B-cell-depleted T cells, or PBMCs.

In the study's own analysis: For nucleated cells, counts were estimated from reference gene primer amplification. Here immunoSEQ multiplex PCR was the method, and the copy in TCRdb shows in-frame clones only, minus some. V, J and clone size are taken as reported in that table, and D and trimming were inferred from the DNA itself. This table has roughly 200,000 clones, more than 80% appearing once. The CDR3 runs 15 residues. The V gene end was trimmed by 0 bases and the J gene end by 3 bases; junction bases not matched to a gene: 2. CDR1 and CDR2 (germline): SGDLS, YYNGEE. The gene calls are TRBV9 and TRBJ1-3, with 8 bases lining up with TRBD1. The clonotype comes from a woman in her sixties or seventies with acute or convalescent COVID-19. Specimen: peripheral blood. The CDR3 DNA follows: TGTGCCAGCAGCGTAGCAGGGGGCGTTGGAAACACCATATATTTT. Its translation: CASSVAGGVGNTIYF.